These 21 T cell receptor beta chains were sequenced from one sample in a study of T-cell reconstitution after alpha-beta-depleted transplantation in children listed by TCRdb under 2016. Receptor amplification or capture employed PCR. Sequencer: Illumina HiSeq 2500. TCR library preparation used molecular barcoding, with unique molecular identifiers applied to normalize quantification of the TCRbeta repertoire. TCRdb passed the public sequencing reads through fastp at Q25 and MiXCR, retaining productive beta sequences. One record per CDR3 amino acid sequence lists the most common genes and DNA. This sample has 440,000 or so distinct CDR3 sequences in its table, and roughly a tenth of those were observed once. The top ten hold 4.5% to 6.5% of the sample. The sample here was PBMCs from the stem cell graft donor, taken from the stem cell graft. The receptors were sampled from a human donor who donated a stem cell graft to a child with acute myeloid leukemia.

This clonotype was found many times. The chain couples TRBV12-5 to TRBJ2-1; 9 positions agree with TRBD2. The junction had 21 bases not matched to a gene; V was cut back by 0 bases and J by 6 bases. Looked up from germline, CDR1 is LGHNT and CDR2 is FRNRAP. The CDR3 covers 21 residues. In DNA, the CDR3 is TGTGCTAGTGGTTTGGTACACCTTCGGGCTAGCGGGAAGATCTCCCGCAATGAGCAGTTCTTC. It specifies CASGLVHLRASGKISRNEQFF.

This clonotype was recorded a few times. The chain recombines TRBV5-1 with TRBJ1-1; 11 bases match TRBD1. The CDR3 runs to 17 residues. V shed 0 bases, J shed 0 bases, and the junction held 4 bases outside the gene matches. The germline V gene has CDR1 SGHRS and CDR2 YFSETQ. DNA of the CDR3: TGCGCCAGCAGCTTGGAAGGGACAGGGGGTCTGAACACTGAAGCTTTCTTT. Translating it yields CASSLEGTGGLNTEAFF.

This rearrangement joins TRBV20-1 to TRBJ2-2; the D is unclear. Germline values: CDR1 DFQATT, CDR2 SNEGSKA (reference sequence). The V and J ends lost 0 bases and 1 base respectively, with 6 bases between them. The length of the CDR3 is 14 residues. As DNA, the CDR3 is TGCAGTGCTAGAGATAGGCTGAACACCGGGGAGCTGTTTTTT. It is translated as CSARDRLNTGELFF.

The DNA of the CDR3 is TGTGCCAGCAGTTACGGGACAGATAGCAATCAGCCCCAGCATTTT. The encoded protein is CASSYGTDSNQPQHF. The chain carries TRBV27 and TRBJ1-5; 7 bases are shared with TRBD1. Germline V lookup: CDR1 MNHEY, CDR2 SMNVEV (reference sequence). The CDR3 extends over 15 amino acids. After removal of 4 bases from V and 0 bases from J, the junction contained 3 bases not matched to a gene.

CDR3 in amino acids: CAWSVQSETQYF. In DNA form, the CDR3 reads TGTGCCTGGAGTGTACAATCAGAGACCCAGTACTTC. The V call is TRBV30, the J call TRBJ2-5; D uncertain. The CDR3 consists of 12 residues. Germline V lookup: CDR1 GTSNPN, CDR2 SVGIG (reference sequence). The ends were cut back, 0 bases at V and 4 bases at J, with 6 bases in the middle. The whole variable domain, filled in from reference TRBV30 and TRBJ2-5, reads SQTIHQWPATLVQPVGSPLSLECTVEGTSNPNLYWYRQAAGRGLQLLFYSVGIGQISSEVPQNLSASRPQDRQFILSSKKLLLSDSGFYLCAWSVQSETQYFGPGTRLLVL.

This clonotype was counted only a few times. The genes are TRBV5-1 and TRBJ1-4; possibly TRBD1 for D (6 bases). Trimming removed 4 bases at V and 7 bases at J, with 14 bases between. Germline lookup yields CDR1 SGHRS and CDR2 YFSETQ. The CDR3 loop spans 14 amino acids. This CDR3 reads CASSRGGHGEKLFF. CDR3 nucleotides: TGCGCCAGCAGCCGGGGGGGGCACGGTGAAAAACTGTTTTTT. Full variable domain (missing parts from reference TRBV5-1 and TRBJ1-4): KAGVTQTPRYLIKTRGQQVTLSCSPISGHRSVSWYQQTPGQGLQFLFEYFSETQRNKGNFPGRFSGRQFSNSRSEMNVSTLELGDSALYLCASSRGGHGEKLFFGSGTQLSVL.

The chain is built from TRBV12-3 or TRBV12-4 and TRBJ2-5; perhaps TRBD1 as D (5 bases). The germline V and J ends were trimmed by 6 bases and 2 bases, with 10 bases remaining between them. The CDR3 contains 13 residues. The DNA for the CDR3 is TGTGCCAGCAGCCGGACATTGCAAGAGACCCAGTACTTC. It is translated as CASSRTLQETQYF.

The chain couples TRBV20-1 to TRBJ2-1; possible D gene TRBD2, 5 bases. This CDR3 has 16 residues. Germline loops: CDR1 DFQATT, CDR2 SNEGSKA (reference sequence). The V and J ends lost 4 bases and 7 bases respectively, with 23 bases between them. CDR3 DNA sequence: TGCAGTGCTAAACGGACTTACACTCCTAACCTTAATGAGCAGTTCTTC. It specifies CSAKRTYTPNLNEQFF.

This clonotype was seen a handful of times. J is TRBJ2-2 and V is TRBV7-6; 7 nucleotides line up with TRBD2. This CDR3 has 15 residues. Trimming at V came to 5 bases and at J to 1 base, leaving 4 bases not matched to a gene. Germline V gene lookup returns CDR1 SGHVS and CDR2 FNYEAQ. The chain's CDR3 is CASSLQRGNTGELFF. In DNA form, the CDR3 reads TGTGCCAGCAGCCTCCAGCGGGGGAACACCGGGGAGCTGTTTTTT.

Concerning this clonotype: A single base separates this from a much larger clone, so it may be a read error. This is likely a read error, given that the CDR3 carries no conserved phenylalanine or tryptophan at its end. The rearrangement uses TRBV7-2 and TRBJ1-1, with 10 bases matching TRBD1. With V trimmed by 5 bases and J by 4 bases, 7 bases remained unmatched. CDR1 SGHTA and CDR2 FQGNSA come from the germline V gene. CDR3 length: 15 residues. This CDR3 is CASSRDRGISTEAFL. The CDR3 DNA follows: TGTGCCAGCAGCCGGGACAGGGGAATATCCACTGAAGCTTTCTTG.

This clonotype was picked up a small number of times. The V gene is TRBV6-1, the J gene TRBJ2-3, with TRBD2 matching over 7 bases. This CDR3 comprises 14 residues. Germline CDR1 and CDR2: MNHNS and SASEGT. Germline trimming cut 7 bases from V and 7 bases from J; bases unmatched to any gene: 11. The CDR3 region is CASTSTSLLHTQYF. The CDR3 bases are TGTGCCAGCACCTCGACTAGCTTATTGCATACGCAGTATTTT.

This clonotype turned up a few times. The V and J genes are TRBV20-1 and TRBJ2-3; 7 bases are shared with TRBD1. Germline CDR1 reads DFQATT; CDR2 reads SNEGSKA (reference sequence). The CDR3 spans 15 residues. V lost 1 base to trimming and J lost 2 bases; unmatched junction nucleotides: 6. The CDR3 coding sequence is TGCAGTGCTAGAGCGGCACAGGGGTACACAGATACGCAGTATTTT. This codes for CSARAAQGYTDTQYF.

The CDR3 DNA reads TGTGCCAGCAGGAGGGGGCGCGGGGGATACACTGAAGCTTTCTTT. Translating it yields CASRRGRGGYTEAFF. This rearrangement joins TRBV14 to TRBJ1-1; TRBD1 aligns across 7 bases. The CDR3 extends over 15 amino acids. V lost 6 bases and J lost 3; bases outside the gene matches: 10. Germline V lookup: CDR1 SGHDN, CDR2 FVKESK.

This clonotype has only a few counts. The chain combines TRBV29-1 with TRBJ2-3; TRBD2 matches at 9 bases. V dropped 4 bases and J dropped 4; count of bases not matched to a gene: 6. Germline CDR1 reads SQVTM; CDR2 reads ANQGSEA. The CDR3 length is 14 residues. The CDR3 DNA follows: TGCAGCGTTGGGATGGGACTAGCCTCAGATACGCAGTATTTT. It yields the protein CSVGMGLASDTQYF.

J is TRBJ2-1 and V is TRBV5-1; D tentatively fits TRBD1 or TRBD2 (5 bases each). Germline CDR1 and CDR2: SGHRS and YFSETQ. The CDR3 contains 15 residues. V shed 0 bases and J shed 4 bases, with 11 bases lying between them. The CDR3 nucleotides read TGCGCCAGCAGCTTGGATGGGACCCGATACAATGAGCAGTTCTTC. Translating it yields CASSLDGTRYNEQFF.

This clonotype has just a few counts. This chain links TRBV28 with TRBJ2-7; the D gene could be TRBD1 or TRBD2 (5 bases each). From germline, CDR1 is MDHEN and CDR2 SYDVKM. Trimming removed 8 bases at V and 3 bases at J, with 17 bases between. The CDR3 runs to 14 residues. In DNA form, the CDR3 reads TGTGCCAGCTGCAGGGCCGGGGTCAACTACGAGCAGTACGTC. It is translated as CASCRAGVNYEQYV.

The chain carries TRBV7-8 and TRBJ2-4; the D is unclear. Germline-derived CDR1 and CDR2 are SGHVS and FQNEAQ. V dropped 4 bases and J dropped 0 bases, with 10 bases sitting between them. This CDR3 is built from 15 residues. The CDR3 sequence is CASSSTRTAKNIQYF. The CDR3 bases are TGTGCCAGCAGCTCGACGCGGACAGCCAAAAACATTCAGTACTTC.

The V call is TRBV6-2 or TRBV6-3, the J call TRBJ1-1; D may be TRBD1 (6 bases). The V end was cut by 6 bases, the J end by 8 bases, with 16 bases between. The CDR3 has 13 amino acids. The germline gives CDR1 MNHEY, CDR2 SVGEGT. CDR3 nucleotides: TGTGCCAGCAGGGACACGTCTACAGGGGAAGCTTTCTTT. Protein sequence: CASRDTSTGEAFF.

The rearrangement uses TRBV12-3 or TRBV12-4 and TRBJ2-7; TRBD1 matches at 8 bases. V trimming: 5 bases; J trimming: 0 bases; junction bases outside the gene matches: 3. The CDR3 is 14 residues long. The CDR3 here is CASSMDRASYEQYF. The CDR3 DNA sequence: TGTGCCAGCAGTATGGACAGGGCCTCCTACGAGCAGTACTTC.

V usage is TRBV15 and J usage is TRBJ2-1; D is possibly TRBD2 (6 bases). Deletions cut 0 bases from V and 12 bases from J, with 12 bases between. This CDR3 region has 13 residues. Germline V gives CDR1 LNHNV, CDR2 YYDKDF (reference sequence). CDR3 amino acids: CATSREGGSRQFF. CDR3 DNA: TGTGCCACCAGCAGAGAGGGGGGTTCTAGGCAGTTCTTC.

The chain couples TRBV7-3 to TRBJ2-7; unclear D gene. This CDR3 has 13 residues. The V gene's germline CDR1 is SGHTA and CDR2 FQGTGA. Trimming took 5 bases from V and 4 from J, leaving 12 bases between them. The CDR3 sequence: CASSPLPGYEQYF. The CDR3 region has the DNA TGTGCCAGCAGCCCACTACCCGGATACGAGCAGTACTTC.